The T cell receptor (beta chain) described here comes from a study of T-cell memory formation after mild COVID-19. Turning to the study itself: Clusters were largely donor specific.

The CDR3 covers 17 residues. Between the trimmed V and J ends, which lost 0 bases and 7 bases, there was a span of 21 bases. Germline-derived CDR1 and CDR2 are LGHDT and YNNKEL (reference sequence). TCRdb re-analysed the 5' RACE reads in MiXCR, keeping a single row per CDR3 protein. The repertoire holds about 290,000 distinct CDR3 sequences, with 15% to 20% as singletons. The sequencing sample was made of PBMCs or a T cell subset sorted from them (not recorded which). The chain combines TRBV3-1 with TRBJ1-1, with D possibly matching TRBD1 (5 bases). This sequence was found in a man between 18 and 35 years old who had mild COVID-19 (a few samples of this study predate the infection). Cell type and time point are not known. This chain's CDR3 is CASSQDFLSAGRGEAFF. DNA for the CDR3: TGTGCCAGCAGCCAAGATTTCCTTTCGGCAGGGAGGGGTGAAGCTTTCTTT.